A selection of T cell receptor beta chains follows, all from one sample in a study of blood T cells in healthy people across ages. TCRdb fed the 5' RACE reads into MiXCR, producing one record per CDR3 protein. Here the sample spans approximately 850,000 distinct CDR3 sequences, around 42% being singletons. The sample was blood. The receptors come from a man aged 60 to 75 in good health. The CDR3 runs from the conserved cysteine through the conserved F or W. Fields, in order: V gene, J gene, D gene, clone size, CDR3 protein, CDR3 DNA. The D gene is left open where the match is weak. Clone size appears in some rows only: once, few, many, or a class for an expanded clone.

V gene: TRBV19; J gene: TRBJ2-7; D gene: -; clone size: -; CDR3 protein: CASRPGSGVSYEQYF; CDR3 DNA: TGTGCCAGTAGACCCGGTAGTGGCGTTAGCTACGAGCAGTACTTC
V gene: TRBV11-2; J gene: TRBJ1-4; D gene: -; clone size: few; CDR3 protein: CATTARGLNEKLFF; CDR3 DNA: TGTGCCACGACCGCTAGGGGATTGAATGAAAAACTGTTTTTT
V gene: TRBV13; J gene: TRBJ2-5; D gene: -; clone size: -; CDR3 protein: CASRASDQETQYF; CDR3 DNA: TGTGCCAGCAGGGCCAGTGACCAAGAGACCCAGTACTTC
V gene: TRBV20-1; J gene: TRBJ2-1; D gene: TRBD2; clone size: -; CDR3 protein: CSAISGGIYNEQFF; CDR3 DNA: TGCAGTGCTATTAGCGGGGGGATATACAATGAGCAGTTCTTC
V gene: TRBV7-2; J gene: TRBJ2-3; D gene: -; clone size: -; CDR3 protein: CASSSQRSTDTQYF; CDR3 DNA: TGTGCCAGCAGCTCCCAGCGGTCCACAGATACGCAGTATTTT
V gene: TRBV6-5; J gene: TRBJ2-5; D gene: TRBD2; clone size: once; CDR3 protein: CASRNSGGAGGDGQYF; CDR3 DNA: TGTGCCAGCAGGAATAGCGGGGGGGCCGGTGGGGATGGCCAGTACTTC
V gene: TRBV7-2; J gene: TRBJ2-7; D gene: -; clone size: -; CDR3 protein: CASSSIGGREQYF; CDR3 DNA: TGTGCCAGCAGCTCAATCGGGGGGCGGGAGCAGTACTTC
V gene: TRBV30; J gene: TRBJ1-4; D gene: -; clone size: -; CDR3 protein: CAWSVGTATNEKLFF; CDR3 DNA: TGTGCCTGGAGTGTCGGAACAGCAACTAATGAAAAACTGTTTTTT
V gene: TRBV20-1; J gene: TRBJ1-1; D gene: -; clone size: few; CDR3 protein: CSASSLTGLVEAFF; CDR3 DNA: TGCAGTGCTAGTTCCCTAACAGGGTTGGTTGAAGCTTTCTTT
V gene: TRBV7-2; J gene: TRBJ2-7; D gene: -; clone size: once; CDR3 protein: CASSSELSYEQYF; CDR3 DNA: TGTGCCAGCAGCTCCGAACTATCCTACGAGCAGTACTTC
V gene: TRBV5-1; J gene: TRBJ2-7; D gene: TRBD2; clone size: -; CDR3 protein: CASSFGAGIGYEQYF; CDR3 DNA: TGCGCCAGCAGCTTTGGAGCGGGGATTGGGTACGAGCAGTACTTC
V gene: TRBV5-1; J gene: TRBJ1-1; D gene: -; clone size: -; CDR3 protein: CASRADVNTEAFF; CDR3 DNA: TGCGCCAGCAGAGCTGATGTGAACACTGAAGCTTTCTTT
V gene: TRBV7-3; J gene: TRBJ2-2; D gene: -; clone size: -; CDR3 protein: CASSLGGGLSTGELFF; CDR3 DNA: TGTGCCAGCAGCCTAGGCGGCGGTTTGAGCACCGGGGAGCTGTTTTTT
V gene: TRBV6-2/TRBV6-3; J gene: TRBJ1-5; D gene: -; clone size: once; CDR3 protein: CASSYPRAGLGQPQHF; CDR3 DNA: TGTGCCAGCAGTTACCCTCGGGCGGGGCTGGGTCAGCCCCAGCATTTT
V gene: TRBV3-1; J gene: TRBJ2-7; D gene: -; clone size: few; CDR3 protein: CASSQNTVGSYEQYF; CDR3 DNA: TGTGCCAGCAGCCAAAACACCGTGGGCTCCTACGAGCAGTACTTC
V gene: TRBV12-3/TRBV12-4; J gene: TRBJ1-6; D gene: -; clone size: few; CDR3 protein: CASSLGVDSRYLHF; CDR3 DNA: TGTGCCAGCAGTTTGGGTGTAGACAGTAGGTATCTCCACTTT
V gene: TRBV4-1; J gene: TRBJ2-3; D gene: TRBD2; clone size: few; CDR3 protein: CASSQLGTSGGFGQVRFTDTQYF; CDR3 DNA: TGCGCCAGCAGCCAGCTGGGGACTAGCGGGGGTTTTGGCCAAGTTAGGTTCACAGATACGCAGTATTTT
V gene: TRBV29-1; J gene: TRBJ1-2; D gene: -; clone size: many; CDR3 protein: CSVEVPGRRSGYTF; CDR3 DNA: TGCAGCGTTGAAGTCCCGGGGCGACGTAGCGGCTACACCTTC
V gene: TRBV9; J gene: TRBJ2-7; D gene: -; clone size: -; CDR3 protein: CASSVGPAGSDEQYF; CDR3 DNA: TGTGCCAGCAGCGTAGGGCCTGCAGGATCCGACGAGCAGTACTTC
V gene: TRBV7-9; J gene: TRBJ2-6; D gene: -; clone size: -; CDR3 protein: CASSLWDSGANVLTF; CDR3 DNA: TGTGCCAGCAGCTTATGGGACTCTGGGGCCAACGTCCTGACTTTC
V gene: TRBV5-1; J gene: TRBJ2-5; D gene: -; clone size: -; CDR3 protein: CASSLKAGSQETQYF; CDR3 DNA: TGCGCCAGCAGCTTGAAGGCGGGGTCCCAAGAGACCCAGTACTTC
V gene: TRBV15; J gene: TRBJ2-7; D gene: -; clone size: -; CDR3 protein: CATSRELMGTTYEQYF; CDR3 DNA: TGTGCCACCAGCAGAGAACTAATGGGCACGACCTACGAGCAGTACTTC
V gene: TRBV7-2; J gene: TRBJ2-1; D gene: TRBD2; clone size: many; CDR3 protein: CASSNSGGPGDEQFF; CDR3 DNA: TGTGCCAGCAGCAATAGCGGGGGGCCCGGGGATGAGCAGTTCTTC
V gene: TRBV2; J gene: TRBJ1-2; D gene: -; clone size: -; CDR3 protein: CASRRAGSNYGYTF; CDR3 DNA: TGTGCCAGCCGACGGGCAGGCTCTAACTATGGCTACACCTTC
V gene: TRBV20-1; J gene: TRBJ2-7; D gene: TRBD2; clone size: -; CDR3 protein: CSARDGATGGGANEQYF; CDR3 DNA: TGCAGTGCTAGAGATGGAGCCACCGGCGGGGGGGCGAATGAGCAGTACTTC
V gene: TRBV20-1; J gene: TRBJ2-1; D gene: TRBD2; clone size: -; CDR3 protein: CSAGPSGSSYNEQFF; CDR3 DNA: TGCAGTGCTGGGCCTAGCGGGAGCTCCTACAATGAGCAGTTCTTC
V gene: TRBV5-1; J gene: TRBJ1-6; D gene: TRBD1; clone size: few; CDR3 protein: CASSLWGQNSPRRDNSPLHF; CDR3 DNA: TGCGCCAGCAGCTTGTGGGGACAGAACTCCCCCCGGAGGGATAATTCACCCCTCCACTTT